The rows below give T cell receptor beta chains drawn from one sample of a study of response to subunit inactivated influenza vaccine. MiXCR, run by TCRdb on the RT-PCR reads, gives a single entry per CDR3 protein. Here the sample spans around 570,000 distinct CDR3 sequences, 11% being singletons. These data were likewise used in another study, on T cells expressing NK-cell markers.

The source material was PBMCs from blood, sampled on the day of vaccination. The receptors come from a man in his fifties who received an inactivated influenza vaccine. CDR3s include the opening cysteine and the closing phenylalanine or tryptophan. Each record gives: D gene, clone size, V gene, J gene, CDR3 DNA, CDR3 protein. The D gene is left open where the match is weak. Size tells how often a clone was seen (once, few, many) or the class of an expanded clone, and some rows leave it out.

D gene: .; clone size: many; V gene: TRBV7-9; J gene: TRBJ2-3; CDR3 DNA: TGTGCCAGCAGCCCAAGAAGGTGGGGCCGCGCAGATACGCAGTATTTT; CDR3 protein: CASSPRRWGRADTQYF
D gene: TRBD2; clone size: many; V gene: TRBV27; J gene: TRBJ2-7; CDR3 DNA: TGTGCCAGCAGTCCGTGGACTAGCGGGAGTTCCGAGCAGTACTTC; CDR3 protein: CASSPWTSGSSEQYF
D gene: .; clone size: .; V gene: TRBV5-6; J gene: TRBJ2-7; CDR3 DNA: TGTGCCAGCAGCGCGCGATCCCGGGACCGAGCCTACGAGCAGTACTTC; CDR3 protein: CASSARSRDRAYEQYF
D gene: .; clone size: .; V gene: TRBV18; J gene: TRBJ2-5; CDR3 DNA: TGTGCCAGCTCAATCGGGGGCCACGAGAGAGAGACCCAGTACTTC; CDR3 protein: CASSIGGHERETQYF
D gene: .; clone size: .; V gene: TRBV5-1; J gene: TRBJ1-2; CDR3 DNA: TGCGCCAGCAGCTTGGAAGGAGGCTACTATGGCTACACCTTC; CDR3 protein: CASSLEGGYYGYTF
D gene: TRBD1; clone size: .; V gene: TRBV5-6; J gene: TRBJ2-1; CDR3 DNA: TGTGCCAGCATAGAGGGGGCGCGCAATGAGCAGTTCTTC; CDR3 protein: CASIEGARNEQFF
D gene: TRBD1; clone size: .; V gene: TRBV29-1; J gene: TRBJ2-2; CDR3 DNA: TGCAGCGTGTTTCAAGGGGGCCCCACCGGGGAGCTGTTTTTT; CDR3 protein: CSVFQGGPTGELFF
D gene: .; clone size: few; V gene: TRBV5-8; J gene: TRBJ2-2; CDR3 DNA: TGTGCCAGCAGCTTGAGGCAGACCACCGGGGAGCTGTTTTTT; CDR3 protein: CASSLRQTTGELFF
D gene: .; clone size: .; V gene: TRBV6-2/TRBV6-3; J gene: TRBJ2-7; CDR3 DNA: TGTGCCAGCAGTTATCCCAAAAATTCGGATTACGAGCAGTACTTC; CDR3 protein: CASSYPKNSDYEQYF
D gene: .; clone size: few; V gene: TRBV7-2; J gene: TRBJ2-1; CDR3 DNA: TGTGCCAGCAGCTTGGGATTAGCGGTAGATGAGCAGTTCTTC; CDR3 protein: CASSLGLAVDEQFF
D gene: .; clone size: few; V gene: TRBV5-6; J gene: TRBJ2-7; CDR3 DNA: TGTGCCAGCAGCCCGGATCGGACAGTCTACGAGCAGTACTTC; CDR3 protein: CASSPDRTVYEQYF
D gene: .; clone size: many; V gene: TRBV28; J gene: TRBJ2-1; CDR3 DNA: TGTGCCAGCAGTCCCTGGAGACAGGTAAATGAGCAGTTCTTC; CDR3 protein: CASSPWRQVNEQFF
D gene: .; clone size: .; V gene: TRBV20-1; J gene: TRBJ2-2; CDR3 DNA: TGCAGTGCTAGAAACCCTAACACCGGGGAGCTGTTTTTT; CDR3 protein: CSARNPNTGELFF
D gene: .; clone size: .; V gene: TRBV12-3/TRBV12-4; J gene: TRBJ2-7; CDR3 DNA: TGTGCCAGCAGTTCCTTGGGCATCGCCTACGAGCAGTACTTC; CDR3 protein: CASSSLGIAYEQYF
D gene: TRBD1; clone size: .; V gene: TRBV12-5; J gene: TRBJ2-3; CDR3 DNA: TGTGCTAGTGGTTTGGGACCGGGACAGGGAACGTATTTT; CDR3 protein: CASGLGPGQGTYF
D gene: .; clone size: many; V gene: TRBV6-2/TRBV6-3; J gene: TRBJ1-2; CDR3 DNA: TGTGCCAGCAGTTACTTTTCGGGGCTACAGGGCTATGGCTACACCTTC; CDR3 protein: CASSYFSGLQGYGYTF
D gene: .; clone size: many; V gene: TRBV18; J gene: TRBJ2-1; CDR3 DNA: TGTGCCAGCTCACCGATAAGGGTTTCCTACAATGAGCAGTTCTTC; CDR3 protein: CASSPIRVSYNEQFF
D gene: .; clone size: .; V gene: TRBV24-1; J gene: TRBJ2-1; CDR3 DNA: TGTGCCACCAGTGATTTGGCTAGCGTAAGGAACAATGAGCAGTTCTTC; CDR3 protein: CATSDLASVRNNEQFF
D gene: TRBD1; clone size: many; V gene: TRBV4-3; J gene: TRBJ2-7; CDR3 DNA: TGCGCCAGCAGCCAAGTTTGGGGACAGGGTCCCTACGAGCAGTACTTC; CDR3 protein: CASSQVWGQGPYEQYF
D gene: TRBD2; clone size: few; V gene: TRBV12-3/TRBV12-4; J gene: TRBJ2-2; CDR3 DNA: TGTGCCAGCAGGCCGACTAGCGGGAGGGCCACCGGGGAGCTGTTTTTT; CDR3 protein: CASRPTSGRATGELFF
D gene: .; clone size: .; V gene: TRBV12-3/TRBV12-4; J gene: TRBJ1-6; CDR3 DNA: TGTGCCAGCAGTTTGGGGCAGCTATATTCACCCCTCCACTTT; CDR3 protein: CASSLGQLYSPLHF
D gene: TRBD2; clone size: few; V gene: TRBV12-3/TRBV12-4; J gene: TRBJ2-5; CDR3 DNA: TGTGCCAGCAGTTCAGCGGGGCGTACCCAAGAGACCCAGTACTTC; CDR3 protein: CASSSAGRTQETQYF
D gene: TRBD2; clone size: few; V gene: TRBV29-1; J gene: TRBJ2-1; CDR3 DNA: TGCAGCGTTGCCGGGACTAGCGGCGATGAGCAGTTCTTC; CDR3 protein: CSVAGTSGDEQFF
D gene: TRBD2; clone size: few; V gene: TRBV7-8; J gene: TRBJ2-7; CDR3 DNA: TGTGCCAGCAGCTGGGGGACTAGCGGGGGGGCTAGCTCCTACGAGCAGTACTTC; CDR3 protein: CASSWGTSGGASSYEQYF
D gene: TRBD2; clone size: few; V gene: TRBV20-1; J gene: TRBJ2-3; CDR3 DNA: TGCAGTGCTAGGCGGGAGGCCCTCACAGATACGCAGTATTTT; CDR3 protein: CSARREALTDTQYF
D gene: TRBD1; clone size: .; V gene: TRBV3-1; J gene: TRBJ1-1; CDR3 DNA: TGTGCCAGCAGCCTCCCGGGACAGGGCGTCGAAGCTTTCTTT; CDR3 protein: CASSLPGQGVEAFF
D gene: .; clone size: .; V gene: TRBV28; J gene: TRBJ2-7; CDR3 DNA: TGTGCCAGCAGTCCGTTCGGATTTCTCTTAGCGGAGCCGGTACACGAGCAGTACTTC; CDR3 protein: CASSPFGFLLAEPVHEQYF
D gene: .; clone size: .; V gene: TRBV3-1; J gene: TRBJ2-1; CDR3 DNA: TGTGCCAGCAGCCAAGACGGGTCTGGTGAGCAGTTCTTC; CDR3 protein: CASSQDGSGEQFF
D gene: TRBD2; clone size: .; V gene: TRBV12-3/TRBV12-4; J gene: TRBJ2-7; CDR3 DNA: TGTGCCAGCAGTTCGCGGGGGGCGCGGGAGCAGTACTTC; CDR3 protein: CASSSRGAREQYF
D gene: TRBD2; clone size: many; V gene: TRBV9; J gene: TRBJ2-3; CDR3 DNA: TGTGCCAGCAGCCTGAACCCTAGCGGGATCACAGATACGCAGTATTTT; CDR3 protein: CASSLNPSGITDTQYF
D gene: .; clone size: .; V gene: TRBV7-2; J gene: TRBJ2-5; CDR3 DNA: TGTGCCAGCAGCCCCGCCAGGGTACAAGAGACCCAGTACTTC; CDR3 protein: CASSPARVQETQYF
D gene: .; clone size: few; V gene: TRBV5-1; J gene: TRBJ2-4; CDR3 DNA: TGCGCCAGCAGCTATTTGATGGGGCAGGCCAAAAACATTCAGTACTTC; CDR3 protein: CASSYLMGQAKNIQYF
D gene: .; clone size: .; V gene: TRBV19; J gene: TRBJ1-3; CDR3 DNA: TGTGCCAGTAGTTTCCCGGGGTCTGGAAACACCATATATTTT; CDR3 protein: CASSFPGSGNTIYF
D gene: .; clone size: few; V gene: TRBV6-5; J gene: TRBJ1-6; CDR3 DNA: TGTGCCAGCAGTTACGGGGGAGGGGCCTATAATTCACCCCTCCACTTT; CDR3 protein: CASSYGGGAYNSPLHF
D gene: .; clone size: few; V gene: TRBV4-2; J gene: TRBJ2-5; CDR3 DNA: TGTGCCAGCAGCCAAGTCGAAGGGCGCCGAGAGACCCAGTACTTC; CDR3 protein: CASSQVEGRRETQYF
D gene: .; clone size: .; V gene: TRBV27; J gene: TRBJ2-7; CDR3 DNA: TGTGCCAGCAGTTCATATACCGGGACCCACGAGCAGTACTTC; CDR3 protein: CASSSYTGTHEQYF
D gene: .; clone size: few; V gene: TRBV24-1; J gene: TRBJ2-1; CDR3 DNA: TGTGCCACCGCGGGACAAAGCTCCTACAATGAGCAGTTCTTC; CDR3 protein: CATAGQSSYNEQFF
D gene: .; clone size: .; V gene: TRBV7-9; J gene: TRBJ1-1; CDR3 DNA: TGTGCCAGCAGCTTATCATTAACGGCTGAAGCTTTCTTT; CDR3 protein: CASSLSLTAEAFF
D gene: .; clone size: .; V gene: TRBV4-1; J gene: TRBJ1-4; CDR3 DNA: TGCGCCAGCAGCCCCCTCGGCAGGCAGACTAATGAAAAACTGTTTTTT; CDR3 protein: CASSPLGRQTNEKLFF
D gene: .; clone size: .; V gene: TRBV7-8; J gene: TRBJ2-3; CDR3 DNA: TGTGCCAGCAGCCCATCCCCTTACATGGATACGCAGTATTTT; CDR3 protein: CASSPSPYMDTQYF
D gene: .; clone size: .; V gene: TRBV20-1; J gene: TRBJ1-5; CDR3 DNA: TGCAGTGCTAGAGAGGGCGGGGGCAATCAGCCCCAGCATTTT; CDR3 protein: CSAREGGGNQPQHF
D gene: .; clone size: .; V gene: TRBV20-1; J gene: TRBJ2-1; CDR3 DNA: TGCAGTGCAACTGCGCCCGGGGCTAATGAGCAGTTCTTC; CDR3 protein: CSATAPGANEQFF
D gene: TRBD2; clone size: .; V gene: TRBV6-2/TRBV6-3; J gene: TRBJ2-1; CDR3 DNA: TGTGCCAGCAGTTACTCGGGGACTAGCGGGGGAGGAAGCTCCTACAATGAGCAGTTCTTC; CDR3 protein: CASSYSGTSGGGSSYNEQFF
D gene: TRBD2; clone size: .; V gene: TRBV7-9; J gene: TRBJ2-3; CDR3 DNA: TGTGCCAGCAGCTTAATCTCCGGGCGGGAGGGAGCAGATACGCAGTATTTT; CDR3 protein: CASSLISGREGADTQYF
D gene: .; clone size: .; V gene: TRBV7-9; J gene: TRBJ2-5; CDR3 DNA: TGTGCCAGCAGAAAGGGTGGGACGCGTACGGCCGAGACCCAGTACTTC; CDR3 protein: CASRKGGTRTAETQYF
D gene: .; clone size: few; V gene: TRBV20-1; J gene: TRBJ2-5; CDR3 DNA: TGCAGTGCTAAGGGAACCAGTGAGGCATCAACGCAAGAGACCCAGTACTTC; CDR3 protein: CSAKGTSEASTQETQYF
D gene: TRBD2; clone size: few; V gene: TRBV18; J gene: TRBJ2-5; CDR3 DNA: TGTGCCAGCTCACCACTAGCGGGGGATAAAGAGACCCAGTACTTC; CDR3 protein: CASSPLAGDKETQYF
D gene: TRBD1; clone size: .; V gene: TRBV7-9; J gene: TRBJ2-1; CDR3 DNA: TGTGCCAGCAGCATTCGCCAGGACAGGGGCCACAATGAGCAGTTCTTC; CDR3 protein: CASSIRQDRGHNEQFF
D gene: TRBD2; clone size: few; V gene: TRBV9; J gene: TRBJ2-1; CDR3 DNA: TGTGCCAGCAGCGTAGCTAGCGGGGGGCCCCTGAATGAGCAGTTCTTC; CDR3 protein: CASSVASGGPLNEQFF
D gene: .; clone size: few; V gene: TRBV5-1; J gene: TRBJ2-7; CDR3 DNA: TGCGCCAGCAGCTTGGACAGGTATCCCTACGAGCAGTACTTC; CDR3 protein: CASSLDRYPYEQYF
D gene: .; clone size: .; V gene: TRBV28; J gene: TRBJ2-6; CDR3 DNA: TGTGCCAGCACCCCGTTTGGGTCTGGGGCCAACGTCCTGACTTTC; CDR3 protein: CASTPFGSGANVLTF
D gene: TRBD1; clone size: .; V gene: TRBV5-6; J gene: TRBJ1-3; CDR3 DNA: TGTGCCAGCAGCAGGGGACAGAGCAACTCTGGAAACACCATATATTTT; CDR3 protein: CASSRGQSNSGNTIYF
D gene: .; clone size: .; V gene: TRBV29-1; J gene: TRBJ2-5; CDR3 DNA: TGCAGCGTTGTGGCGGTACGGGAGCAAGAGACCCAGTACTTC; CDR3 protein: CSVVAVREQETQYF
D gene: .; clone size: .; V gene: TRBV7-2; J gene: TRBJ2-1; CDR3 DNA: TGTGCCAGCAGCCCGATGGACTACAATGAGCAGTTCTTC; CDR3 protein: CASSPMDYNEQFF
D gene: .; clone size: .; V gene: TRBV12-3/TRBV12-4; J gene: TRBJ2-2; CDR3 DNA: TGTGCCAACAAGGCCGGAGGGAACACCGGGGAGCTGTTTTTT; CDR3 protein: CANKAGGNTGELFF
D gene: .; clone size: many; V gene: TRBV12-3/TRBV12-4; J gene: TRBJ2-2; CDR3 DNA: TGTGCCAGCAGTTTGCCCACCGGGGAGCTGTTTTTT; CDR3 protein: CASSLPTGELFF
D gene: TRBD2; clone size: .; V gene: TRBV18; J gene: TRBJ2-1; CDR3 DNA: TGTGCCAGCTCACCAACTAGCGGGCTGTACAATGAGCAGTTCTTC; CDR3 protein: CASSPTSGLYNEQFF